This T cell receptor beta chain was observed in a study of technical replicates of blood from several donors. Assay used: immunoSEQ multiplex PCR; TCRdb lists only in-frame clones, some missing. This sample has some 78,000 clones, with 85% to 95% found just once. The CDR3 runs to 13 residues. Trimming removed 4 bases from V and 7 bases from J; junction bases left unmatched: 5. CDR1 and CDR2 (germline): SQVTM, ANQGSEA. The specimen sequenced was T cells isolated from PBMCs. The chain uses TRBV29-1 and TRBJ1-4; 8 nucleotides align to TRBD1. The TCR was taken from a human donor in good health. The chain's CDR3 is CSVAGGVGEKLFF. For the CDR3, the DNA is TGCAGCGTTGCAGGGGGCGTAGGTGAAAAACTGTTTTTT.